A few counts support the clone carrying this T cell receptor beta chain. Its antigen is undetermined. Generated by immunoSEQ multiplex PCR, the TCRdb table keeps only in-frame clones and is missing some. The repertoire includes 340,000 or so clones, about 93% of them detected once, and 5% to 7% sits in the top ten. Germline CDR1 MNHEY, CDR2 SVGAGI. This CDR3 has 13 residues. The V segment lost 6 bases and the J segment 2 bases; nucleotides outside the gene matches: 1. This record belongs to a study of brain T cells in children with intractable seizures. Study observations and caveats: Clones missing pre-surgery may reflect undersampling of that blood sample.

Documented time point: blood from clinic visit 5 months post-surgery; TSC patient then seizure free. Sequencing was limited to surgery cases with top T cell transcript signatures in brain tissue. Here the sequenced sample was peripheral blood, taken 4 to 5 months after surgery. The chain joins TRBV6-5 to TRBJ1-2; TRBD1 matches at 9 bases. The sequence came from a boy in the first two years of life with tuberous sclerosis and intractable seizures. The chain's CDR3 is CASSGQGNYGYTF. The CDR3 coding sequence is TGTGCCAGCAGCGGACAGGGGAACTATGGCTACACCTTC.